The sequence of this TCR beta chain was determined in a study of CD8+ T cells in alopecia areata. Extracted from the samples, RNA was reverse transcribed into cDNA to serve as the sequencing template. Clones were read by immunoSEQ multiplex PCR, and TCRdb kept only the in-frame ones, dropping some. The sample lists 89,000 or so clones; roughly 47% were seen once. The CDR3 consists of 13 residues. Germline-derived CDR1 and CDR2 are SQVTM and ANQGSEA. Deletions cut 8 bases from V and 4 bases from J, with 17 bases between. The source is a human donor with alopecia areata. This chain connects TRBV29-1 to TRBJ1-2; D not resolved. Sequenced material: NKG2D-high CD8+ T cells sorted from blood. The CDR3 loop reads CSLRDEGSYGYTF. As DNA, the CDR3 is TGCAGCCTTCGGGATGAGGGATCCTATGGCTACACCTTC. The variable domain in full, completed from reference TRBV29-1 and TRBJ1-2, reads SAVISQKPSRDICQRGTSLTIQCQVDSQVTMMFWYRQQPGQSLTLIATANQGSEATYESGFVIDKFPISRPNLTFSTLTVSNMSPEDSSIYLCSLRDEGSYGYTFGSGTRLTVV.